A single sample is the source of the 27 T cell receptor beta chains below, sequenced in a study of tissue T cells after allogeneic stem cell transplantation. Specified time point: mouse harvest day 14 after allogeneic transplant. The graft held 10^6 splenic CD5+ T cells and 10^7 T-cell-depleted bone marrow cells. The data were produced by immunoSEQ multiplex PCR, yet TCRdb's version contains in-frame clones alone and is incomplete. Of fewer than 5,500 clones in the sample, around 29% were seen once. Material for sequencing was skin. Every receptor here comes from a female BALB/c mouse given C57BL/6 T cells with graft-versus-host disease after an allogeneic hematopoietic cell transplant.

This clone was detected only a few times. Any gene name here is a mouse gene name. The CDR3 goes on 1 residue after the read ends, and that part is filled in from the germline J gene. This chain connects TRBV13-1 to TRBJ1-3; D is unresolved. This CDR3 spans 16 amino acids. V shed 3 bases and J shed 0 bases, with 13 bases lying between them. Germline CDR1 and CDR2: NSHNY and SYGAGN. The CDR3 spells CASSASDTYSGNTLYF. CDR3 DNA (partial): TGTGCCAGCAGTGCCAGTGACACATATTCTGGAAATACGCTCTAT.

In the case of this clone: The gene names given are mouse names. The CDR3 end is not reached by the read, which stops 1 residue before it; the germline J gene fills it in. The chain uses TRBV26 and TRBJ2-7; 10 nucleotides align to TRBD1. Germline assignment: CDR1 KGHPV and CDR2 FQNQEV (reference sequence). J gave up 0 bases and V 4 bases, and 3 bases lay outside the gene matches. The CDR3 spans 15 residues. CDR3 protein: CASSPGQGHSYEQYF. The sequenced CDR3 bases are TGTGCCAGCAGTCCGGGACAGGGGCACTCCTATGAACAGTAC.

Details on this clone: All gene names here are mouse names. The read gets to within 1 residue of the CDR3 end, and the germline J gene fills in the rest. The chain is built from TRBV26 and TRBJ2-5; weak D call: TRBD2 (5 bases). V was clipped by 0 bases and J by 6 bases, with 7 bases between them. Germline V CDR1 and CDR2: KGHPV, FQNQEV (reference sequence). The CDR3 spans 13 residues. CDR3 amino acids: CASSLSWEDTQYF. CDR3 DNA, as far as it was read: TGTGCCAGCAGTCTGTCCTGGGAGGACACCCAGTAC.

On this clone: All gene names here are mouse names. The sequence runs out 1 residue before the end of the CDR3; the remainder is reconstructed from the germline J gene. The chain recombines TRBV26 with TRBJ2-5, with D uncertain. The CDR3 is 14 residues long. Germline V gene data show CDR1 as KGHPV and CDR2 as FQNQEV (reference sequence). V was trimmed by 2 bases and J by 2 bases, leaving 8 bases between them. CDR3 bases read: TGTGCCAGCAGTCTGAGGGAAAGCCAAGACACCCAGTAC. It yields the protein CASSLRESQDTQY. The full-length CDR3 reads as CASSLRESQDTQYF.

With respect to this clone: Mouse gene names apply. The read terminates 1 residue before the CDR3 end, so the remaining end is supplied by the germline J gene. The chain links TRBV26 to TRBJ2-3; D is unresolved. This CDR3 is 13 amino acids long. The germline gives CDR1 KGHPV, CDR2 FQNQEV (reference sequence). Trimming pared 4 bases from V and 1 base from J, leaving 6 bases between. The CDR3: CASSRQGAETLYF. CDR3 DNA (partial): TGTGCCAGCAGTCGGCAGGGTGCAGAAACGCTGTAT.

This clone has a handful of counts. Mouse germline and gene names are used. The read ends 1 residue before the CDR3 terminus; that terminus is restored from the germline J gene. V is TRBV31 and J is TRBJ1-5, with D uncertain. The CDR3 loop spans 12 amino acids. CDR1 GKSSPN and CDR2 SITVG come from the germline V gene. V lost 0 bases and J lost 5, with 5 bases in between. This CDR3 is CAWSLRDQAPLF. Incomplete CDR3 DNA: TGTGCCTGGAGTCTGAGGGACCAGGCTCCGCTT.

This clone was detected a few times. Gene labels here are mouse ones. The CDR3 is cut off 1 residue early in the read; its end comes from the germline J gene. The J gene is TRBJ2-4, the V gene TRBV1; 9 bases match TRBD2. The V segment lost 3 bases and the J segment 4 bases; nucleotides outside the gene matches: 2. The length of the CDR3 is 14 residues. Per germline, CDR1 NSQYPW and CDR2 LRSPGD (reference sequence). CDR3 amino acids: CTCSAWGGENTLYF. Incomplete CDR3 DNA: TGCACCTGCAGTGCGTGGGGGGGCGAAAACACCTTGTAC. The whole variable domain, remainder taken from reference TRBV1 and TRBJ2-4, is VTLLEQNPRWRLVPRGQAVNLRCILKNSQYPWMSWYQQDLQKQLQWLFTLRSPGDKEVKSLPGADYLATRVTDTELRLQVANMSQGRTLYCTCSAWGGENTLYFGAGTRLSVL.

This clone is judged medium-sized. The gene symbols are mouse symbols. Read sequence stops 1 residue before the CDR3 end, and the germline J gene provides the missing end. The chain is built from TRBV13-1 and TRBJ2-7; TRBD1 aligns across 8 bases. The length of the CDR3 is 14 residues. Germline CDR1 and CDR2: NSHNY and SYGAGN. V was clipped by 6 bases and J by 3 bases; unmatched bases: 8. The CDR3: CASTPSQGVYEQYF. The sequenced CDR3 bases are TGTGCCAGCACCCCTTCACAGGGGGTCTATGAACAGTAC.

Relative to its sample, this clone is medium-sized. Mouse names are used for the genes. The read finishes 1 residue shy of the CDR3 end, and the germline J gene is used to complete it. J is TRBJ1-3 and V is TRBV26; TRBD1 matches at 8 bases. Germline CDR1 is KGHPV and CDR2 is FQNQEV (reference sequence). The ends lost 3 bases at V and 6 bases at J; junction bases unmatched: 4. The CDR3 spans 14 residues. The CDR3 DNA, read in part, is TGTGCCAGCAGTCTAAGGACAGGGTTAAATACGCTCTAT. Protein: CASSLRTGLNTLY. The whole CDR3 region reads CASSLRTGLNTLYF.

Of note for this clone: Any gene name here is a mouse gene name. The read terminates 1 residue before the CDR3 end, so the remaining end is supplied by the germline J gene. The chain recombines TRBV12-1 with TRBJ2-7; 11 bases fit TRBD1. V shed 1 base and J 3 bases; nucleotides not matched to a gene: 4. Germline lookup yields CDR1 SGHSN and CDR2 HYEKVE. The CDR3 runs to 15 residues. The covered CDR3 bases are TGTGCCAGCTCTCTTTCCGGGACAGGGGGCTATGAACAGTAC. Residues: CASSLSGTGGYEQY. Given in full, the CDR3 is CASSLSGTGGYEQYF.

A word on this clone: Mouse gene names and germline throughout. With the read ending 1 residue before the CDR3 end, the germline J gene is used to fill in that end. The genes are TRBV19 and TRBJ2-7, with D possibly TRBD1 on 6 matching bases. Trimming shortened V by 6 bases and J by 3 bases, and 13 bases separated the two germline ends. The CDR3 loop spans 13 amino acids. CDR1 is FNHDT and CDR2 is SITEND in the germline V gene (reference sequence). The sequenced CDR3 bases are TGTGCCAGCATCCCGGACAGCCTCTATGAACAGTAC. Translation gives CASIPDSLYEQY. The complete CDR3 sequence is CASIPDSLYEQYF.

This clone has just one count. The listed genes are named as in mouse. The CDR3 region is CASSLELGGGAETLYF. The DNA read from the CDR3 is TGTGCCAGCAGTCTGGAGCTGGGGGGTGGTGCAGAAACGCTGTAT. This chain links TRBV24 with TRBJ2-3, with 8 nucleotides matching TRBD2. Read sequence stops 1 residue before the CDR3 end, and the germline J gene provides the missing end. The CDR3 has 16 residues. Germline lookup yields CDR1 KGHTA and CDR2 FRNEEI. V shed 2 bases, J shed 1 base, and the junction held 5 bases outside the gene matches.

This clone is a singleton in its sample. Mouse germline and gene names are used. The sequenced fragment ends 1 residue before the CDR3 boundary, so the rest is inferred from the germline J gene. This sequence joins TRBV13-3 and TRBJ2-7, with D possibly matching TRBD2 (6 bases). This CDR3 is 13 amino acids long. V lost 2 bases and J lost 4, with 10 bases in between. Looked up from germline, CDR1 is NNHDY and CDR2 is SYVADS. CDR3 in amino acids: CASSESLGYEQYF. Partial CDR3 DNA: TGTGCCAGCAGTGAATCGCTGGGGTATGAACAGTAC.

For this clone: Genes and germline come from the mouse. Partial CDR3 DNA: TGTGCCAGCAGTCTGACAGGGAACACAGAAGTCTTC. Translation: CASSLTGNTEVF. The whole CDR3 is CASSLTGNTEVFF. The chain joins TRBV26 to TRBJ1-1; weak D call: TRBD1 (5 bases). The CDR3 goes on 1 residue after the read ends, and that part is filled in from the germline J gene. The CDR3 runs 13 residues. The V end was cut by 2 bases, the J end by 1 base, with 5 bases between. The germline V gene encodes CDR1 KGHPV and CDR2 FQNQEV (reference sequence).

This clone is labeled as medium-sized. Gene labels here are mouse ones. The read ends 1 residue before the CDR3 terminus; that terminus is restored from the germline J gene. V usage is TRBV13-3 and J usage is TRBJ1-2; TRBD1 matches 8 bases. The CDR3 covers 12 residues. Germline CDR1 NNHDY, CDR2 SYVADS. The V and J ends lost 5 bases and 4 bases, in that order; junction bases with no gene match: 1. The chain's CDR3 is CASSQGASDYTF. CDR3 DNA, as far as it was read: TGTGCCAGCAGCCAGGGGGCCTCCGACTACACC.

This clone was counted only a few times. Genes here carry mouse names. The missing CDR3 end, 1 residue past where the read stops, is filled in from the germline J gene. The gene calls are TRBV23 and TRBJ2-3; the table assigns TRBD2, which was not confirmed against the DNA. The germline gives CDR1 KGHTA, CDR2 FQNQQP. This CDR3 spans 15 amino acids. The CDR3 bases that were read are TGCTCCAGCAGTCAACGGGGGGAGGGAGCAGAAACGCTGTAT. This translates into CSSSQRGEGAETLY. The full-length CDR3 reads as CSSSQRGEGAETLYF. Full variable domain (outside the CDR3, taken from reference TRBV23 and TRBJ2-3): DAAVTQKPRYLIKMKGQEAEMKCIPEKGHTAVFWYQQKQSKELKFLIYFQNQQPLDQIDMVKERFSAVCPSSSLCSLGIRTCEAEDSALYLCSSSQRGEGAETLYFGSGTRLTVL.

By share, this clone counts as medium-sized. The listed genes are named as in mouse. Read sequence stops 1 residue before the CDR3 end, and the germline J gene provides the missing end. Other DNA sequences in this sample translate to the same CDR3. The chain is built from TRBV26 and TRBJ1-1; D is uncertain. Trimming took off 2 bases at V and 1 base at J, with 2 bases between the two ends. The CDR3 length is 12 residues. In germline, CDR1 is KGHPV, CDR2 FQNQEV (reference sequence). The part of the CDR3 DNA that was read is TGTGCCAGCAGTCTGGGGAACACAGAAGTCTTC. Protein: CASSLGNTEVF. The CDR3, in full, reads CASSLGNTEVFF.

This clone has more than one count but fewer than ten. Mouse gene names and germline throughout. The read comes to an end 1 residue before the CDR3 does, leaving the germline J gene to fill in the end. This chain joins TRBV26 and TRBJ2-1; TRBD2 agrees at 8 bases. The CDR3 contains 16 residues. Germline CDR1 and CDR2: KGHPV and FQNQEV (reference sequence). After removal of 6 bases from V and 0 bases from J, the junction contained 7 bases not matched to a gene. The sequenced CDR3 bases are TGTGCCAGCAGACTCGGGACTGGCTATAACTATGCTGAGCAGTTC. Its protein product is CASRLGTGYNYAEQF. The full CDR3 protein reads CASRLGTGYNYAEQFF.

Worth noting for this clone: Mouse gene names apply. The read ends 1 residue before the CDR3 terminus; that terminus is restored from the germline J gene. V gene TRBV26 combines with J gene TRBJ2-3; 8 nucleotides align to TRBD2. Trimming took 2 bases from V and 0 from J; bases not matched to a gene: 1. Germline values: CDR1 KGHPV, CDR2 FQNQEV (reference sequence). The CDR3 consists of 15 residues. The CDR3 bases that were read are TGTGCCAGCAGTCTGGGGGGGGCTAGTGCAGAAACGCTGTAT. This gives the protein CASSLGGASAETLY. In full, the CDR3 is CASSLGGASAETLYF.

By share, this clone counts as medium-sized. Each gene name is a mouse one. CDR3 amino acids: CASSRTGQDTQYF. The sequenced part of the CDR3 DNA is TGTGCCAGCAGTCGGACAGGGCAAGACACCCAGTAC. V gene TRBV26 combines with J gene TRBJ2-5, with 8 bases fitting TRBD1. The CDR3 goes on 1 residue after the read ends, and that part is filled in from the germline J gene. Unmatched junction bases numbered 0, after V lost 4 bases and J lost 3 bases. The CDR3 consists of 13 residues. Germline lookup yields CDR1 KGHPV and CDR2 FQNQEV (reference sequence).

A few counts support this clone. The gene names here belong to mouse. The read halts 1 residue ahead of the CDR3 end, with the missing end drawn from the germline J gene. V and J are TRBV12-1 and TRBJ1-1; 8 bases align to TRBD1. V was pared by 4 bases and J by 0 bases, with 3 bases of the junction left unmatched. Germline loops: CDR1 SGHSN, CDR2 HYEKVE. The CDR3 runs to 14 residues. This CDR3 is CASSRQGSNTEVFF. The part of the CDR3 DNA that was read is TGTGCCAGCTCCCGACAGGGGTCAAACACAGAAGTCTTC.

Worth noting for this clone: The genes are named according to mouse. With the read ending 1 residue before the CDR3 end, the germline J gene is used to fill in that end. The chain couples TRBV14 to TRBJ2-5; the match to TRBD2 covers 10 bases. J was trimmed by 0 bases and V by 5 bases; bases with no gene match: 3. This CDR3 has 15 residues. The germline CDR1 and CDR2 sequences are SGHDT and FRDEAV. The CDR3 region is CASRDWGHNQDTQYF. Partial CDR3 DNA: TGTGCCAGCAGGGACTGGGGGCATAACCAAGACACCCAGTAC.

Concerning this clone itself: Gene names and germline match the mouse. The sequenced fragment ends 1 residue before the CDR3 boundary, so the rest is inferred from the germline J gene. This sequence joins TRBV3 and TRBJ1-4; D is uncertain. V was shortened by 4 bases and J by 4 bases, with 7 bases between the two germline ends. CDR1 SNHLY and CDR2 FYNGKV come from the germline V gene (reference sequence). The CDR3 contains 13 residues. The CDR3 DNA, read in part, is TGTGCCAGCAGCTCGAGTTACAACGAAAGATTATTT. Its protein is CASSSSYNERLF. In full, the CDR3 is CASSSSYNERLFF.

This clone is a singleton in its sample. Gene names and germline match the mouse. The CDR3 is CASSFDSGTEVFF. The sequenced part of the CDR3 DNA is TGTGCAAGCAGCTTCGACAGTGGCACAGAAGTCTTC. This chain uses TRBV16 with TRBJ1-1; TRBD1 is a possible D gene (5 bases). Read sequence stops 1 residue before the CDR3 end, and the germline J gene provides the missing end. Per the germline V gene, CDR1 is SGHSA and CDR2 is FRNQAP. V dropped 3 bases and J dropped 4 bases, with 9 bases sitting between them. CDR3 length: 13 residues.

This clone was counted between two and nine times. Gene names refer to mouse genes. CDR3 sequence: CASSFDSNQAPLF. CDR3 DNA (partial): TGTGCCAGCAGCTTCGACAGCAACCAGGCTCCGCTT. The V and J genes are TRBV3 and TRBJ1-5; weak D call: TRBD1 (5 bases). Read data end 1 residue before the CDR3 end; the end is taken from the germline J gene. This CDR3 contains 13 residues. V shed 3 bases and J shed 3 bases, with 6 bases lying between them. Germline-derived CDR1 and CDR2 are SNHLY and FYNGKV (reference sequence). The whole variable domain, remainder taken from reference TRBV3 and TRBJ1-5, is GPKVLQIPSHQIIDMGQMVTLNCDPVSNHLYFYWYKQILGQQMEFLVNFYNGKVMEKSKLFKDQFSVERPDGSYFTLKIQPTALEDSAVYFCASSFDSNQAPLFGEGTRLSVL.

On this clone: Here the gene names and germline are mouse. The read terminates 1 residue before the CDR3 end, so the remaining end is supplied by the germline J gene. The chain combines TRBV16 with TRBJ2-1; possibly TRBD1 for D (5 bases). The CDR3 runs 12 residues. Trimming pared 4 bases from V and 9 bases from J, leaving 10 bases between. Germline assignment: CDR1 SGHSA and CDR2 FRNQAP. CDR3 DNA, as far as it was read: TGTGCAAGCAGCTCTCAGGGAGATGAGCAGTTC. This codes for CASSSQGDEQF. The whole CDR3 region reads CASSSQGDEQFF.

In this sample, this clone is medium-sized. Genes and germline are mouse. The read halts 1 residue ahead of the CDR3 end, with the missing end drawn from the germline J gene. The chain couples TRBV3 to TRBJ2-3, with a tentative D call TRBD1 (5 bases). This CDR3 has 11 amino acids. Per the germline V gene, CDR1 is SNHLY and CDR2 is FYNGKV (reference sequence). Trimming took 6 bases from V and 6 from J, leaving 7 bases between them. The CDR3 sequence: CASSYRETLYF. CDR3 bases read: TGTGCCAGCAGTTACAGGGAAACGCTGTAT.